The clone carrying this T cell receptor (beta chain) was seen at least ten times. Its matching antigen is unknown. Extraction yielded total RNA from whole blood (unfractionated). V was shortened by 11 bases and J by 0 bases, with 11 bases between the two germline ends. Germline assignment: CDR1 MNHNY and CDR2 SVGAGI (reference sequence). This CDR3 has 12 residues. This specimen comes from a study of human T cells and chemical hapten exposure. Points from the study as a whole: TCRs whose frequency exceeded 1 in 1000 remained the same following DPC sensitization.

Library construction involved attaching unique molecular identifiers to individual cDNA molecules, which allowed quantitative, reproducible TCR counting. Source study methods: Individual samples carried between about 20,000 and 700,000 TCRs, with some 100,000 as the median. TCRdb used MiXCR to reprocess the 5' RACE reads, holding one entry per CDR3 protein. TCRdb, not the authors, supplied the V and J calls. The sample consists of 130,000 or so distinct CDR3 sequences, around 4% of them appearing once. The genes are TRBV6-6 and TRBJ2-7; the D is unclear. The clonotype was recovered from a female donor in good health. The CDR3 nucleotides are TGTGCCGCCCGGACGGCCTCCTACGAGCAGTACTTC. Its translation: CAARTASYEQYF.